Listed below are T cell receptor beta chains from one sample, sequenced in a study of T cell changes during pregnancy in multiple sclerosis. Libraries were prepared by immunoSEQ multiplex PCR; TCRdb keeps only in-frame clonotypes and omits some of them. The table has some 44,000 clones, around nine tenths seen once. The material was CD4+ T cells from peripheral blood mononuclear cells, obtained before pregnancy. The receptors stem from a female donor with multiple sclerosis, enrolled in a pregnancy study. Each CDR3 is given with its conserved first and last residue.

V gene: TRBV9
CDR3 protein: CASSARTGTGEETQYF

V gene: TRBV5-1
CDR3 protein: CASSRTSGLAGANEQFF

V gene: TRBV2
CDR3 protein: CATRPQGVTGEKLFF

V gene: TRBV6-5
CDR3 protein: CASSSRDSYNSPLHF

V gene: TRBV5-3
CDR3 protein: CARSGGTFRTDTQYF

V gene: TRBV25-1
CDR3 protein: CASSARENGYTF

V gene: TRBV19
CDR3 protein: CASSILPGAGEQYF

V gene: TRBV6-1
CDR3 protein: CASSELGQGAGYTF

V gene: TRBV5-1
CDR3 protein: CASRTEGGPLDEQYF

V gene: TRBV7-2
CDR3 protein: CASSSTGSTEAFF

V gene: TRBV5-1
CDR3 protein: CASSLSRGRFEQFF

V gene: TRBV9
CDR3 protein: CASSVGSSMSTDTQYF

V gene: TRBV7-8
CDR3 protein: CASSAAGGTSGYTF

V gene: TRBV5-1
CDR3 protein: CASSRTSGSVQETQYF

V gene: TRBV25-1
CDR3 protein: CASSSTGFWVRREKLFF

V gene: TRBV6-1
CDR3 protein: CASSEVRGQEQYF

V gene: TRBV19
CDR3 protein: CASNVGQGAQPQHF

V gene: TRBV7-8
CDR3 protein: CASSLGLVETQYF

V gene: TRBV6-4
CDR3 protein: CASSRQGIDTGELFF

V gene: TRBV14
CDR3 protein: CASSRAGRTNEKLFF

V gene: TRBV2
CDR3 protein: CASSDSLRGSGANVLTF

V gene: TRBV9
CDR3 protein: CASSLGTSGRSEQFF

V gene: TRBV19
CDR3 protein: CASTSGALNTGELFF

V gene: TRBV11-3
CDR3 protein: CASGPSGSSPEQYF

V gene: TRBV30
CDR3 protein: CAWSVRTGPRLLEKLFF

V gene: TRBV27
CDR3 protein: CASAGVNQPQHF

V gene: TRBV9
CDR3 protein: CASSSQPGNEAFF

V gene: TRBV6-1
CDR3 protein: CASSERGTDTQYF

V gene: TRBV5-4
CDR3 protein: CASSPRLSSTGGAEETQYF

V gene: TRBV6-5
CDR3 protein: CASSYRPRDEQFF

V gene: TRBV11-1
CDR3 protein: CASSAGTGDEKLFF

V gene: TRBV4-1
CDR3 protein: CASSQVLGNQPQHF

V gene: TRBV9
CDR3 protein: CASSATVKGYEQYF

V gene: TRBV19
CDR3 protein: CASSIGASNRGQPQHF

V gene: TRBV28
CDR3 protein: CASSPGETQYF

V gene: TRBV2
CDR3 protein: CASRWRGGGDEQFF

V gene: TRBV7-9
CDR3 protein: CASSLARGEQYF

V gene: TRBV5-1
CDR3 protein: CASSLGQGEHQPQHF

V gene: TRBV2
CDR3 protein: CASSGTANEKLFF

V gene: TRBV7-9
CDR3 protein: CASSISGSTDTQYF

V gene: TRBV29-1
CDR3 protein: CSVGGNGLAGISYNEQFF